A single sample gave rise to the 27 T cell receptor beta chains below, sequenced in a study of breast tumors, draining lymph nodes, adjacent tissues. Axillary draining lymph nodes of breast cancer patients supplied the node samples. TCRdb fed the multiplex PCR reads into MiXCR, producing one record per CDR3 protein. The data contain 150,000 to 200,000 distinct CDR3 sequences, around a third of them seen just once; the ten biggest clones take up about 4.1%. What was sequenced was axillary lymph node tissue. The receptors originated from a female donor with breast cancer. Some clones in this sample may be carry-over from other donors' samples.

This clonotype appeared many times. V is TRBV2 and J is TRBJ2-3; TRBD1 matches at 8 bases. CDR1 is SNHLY, CDR2 FYNNEI, per germline. This CDR3 comprises 16 residues. J lost 2 bases, V lost 5 bases, and 9 bases had no gene match. This CDR3 is CASSRDRGRNTDTQYF. The CDR3, as DNA: TGTGCCAGCAGTCGCGACAGGGGTCGTAACACAGATACGCAGTATTTT.

This clonotype was counted a few times. A much bigger clone sits one base away, suggesting this may be a read error. The chain uses TRBV4-1 and TRBJ2-2; TRBD2 might be the D (5 bases). CDR3 length: 17 amino acids. Germline V gene data show CDR1 as MGHRA and CDR2 as YSYEKL. The CDR3 DNA sequence: TGCGCCAGCAGCCAAGAGGCGGGCGGAGCGAACACCGGGGAGCCGTTTTTT. It encodes CASSQEAGGANTGEPFF.

This clonotype was counted many times. The gene calls are TRBV20-1 and TRBJ2-7, with 11 bases lining up with TRBD1. Germline CDR1 is DFQATT and CDR2 is SNEGSKA (reference sequence). This CDR3 is built from 14 residues. Trimming removed 5 bases from V and 4 bases from J; junction bases left unmatched: 7. The CDR3 reads CSAPKGTGGYEQYF. CDR3 coding DNA: TGCAGTGCTCCAAAAGGGACAGGGGGATACGAGCAGTACTTC.

This clonotype was seen ten or more times. The chain recombines TRBV18 with TRBJ2-5; D is possibly TRBD2 (5 bases). Trimming took off 4 bases at V and 1 base at J, with 10 bases between the two ends. The CDR3 covers 14 residues. Germline V gene lookup returns CDR1 KGHSH and CDR2 LQKENI. The CDR3 loop reads CASSLNRGQETQYF. Written as DNA, the CDR3 is TGTGCCAGCTCACTGAACCGGGGCCAAGAGACCCAGTACTTC.

About this clonotype: This may come from a read error, since a much larger clone is one base off. The chain recombines TRBV27 with TRBJ2-7; D is ambiguous. V was trimmed by 3 bases and J by 2 bases, leaving 11 bases between them. The CDR3 runs 14 residues. Germline loops: CDR1 MNHEY, CDR2 SMNVEV (reference sequence). The CDR3 sequence is CASSFGLGTYEQYF. The CDR3 nucleotides read TGTGCCAGCAGTTTTGGTTTGGGTACCTACGAGCAGTACTTC.

This clonotype was observed at least ten times. This CDR3 is CSVVGGGSGANVLTF. Written as DNA, the CDR3 is TGCAGCGTTGTGGGCGGGGGCTCTGGGGCCAACGTCCTGACTTTC. This chain links TRBV29-1 with TRBJ2-6, with 7 bases aligning to TRBD2. With 4 bases clipped from V and 0 bases from J, the junction kept 3 bases outside the gene matches. The CDR3 totals 15 residues. CDR1 is SQVTM, CDR2 ANQGSEA, per germline.

To note about this clonotype: A read error is possible here, since a much larger clone lies one base away. The chain combines TRBV11-2 with TRBJ2-7, with a weak D call TRBD1 (6 bases). From germline, CDR1 is SGHAT and CDR2 FQNNGV. The V and J ends lost 5 bases and 6 bases respectively, with 26 bases between them. CDR3 size: 17 residues. DNA for the CDR3: TGTGCCAGCAGCCAATTGACAGGCGCGTTTTCCCTCGGCGAGCAGTACTTC. Amino acid sequence: CASSQLTGAFSLGEQYF.

This clonotype has at least ten counts. V gene TRBV14 combines with J gene TRBJ2-7; D call uncertain. Trimming cost V 1 base and J 6 bases, with 7 bases left between them. Germline CDR1 reads SGHDN; CDR2 reads FVKESK. The CDR3 has 12 amino acids. Here the CDR3 reads CASSQAMGEQYF. The CDR3 nucleotides read TGTGCCAGCAGCCAAGCAATGGGCGAGCAGTACTTC.

Written as DNA, the CDR3 is TGTGCCAGCAGCTACAGGGACAGACCCCCTAACTATGGCTACACCTTC. Protein sequence: CASSYRDRPPNYGYTF. This chain joins TRBV7-8 and TRBJ1-2; the match to TRBD1 covers 7 bases. The ends lost 4 bases at V and 0 bases at J; junction bases unmatched: 8. This CDR3 spans 16 amino acids. The germline CDR1 and CDR2 sequences are SGHVS and FQNEAQ. The whole variable domain, filled in from reference TRBV7-8 and TRBJ1-2, reads GAGVSQSPRYKVAKRGQDVALRCDPISGHVSLFWYQQALGQGPEFLTYFQNEAQLDKSGLPSDRFFAERPEGSVSTLKIQRTQQEDSAVYLCASSYRDRPPNYGYTFGSGTRLTVV.

The J gene is TRBJ1-1, the V gene TRBV19, with D possibly matching TRBD1 (6 bases). Trimming took 0 bases from V and 3 from J, leaving 14 bases between them. Germline CDR1 and CDR2: LNHDA and SQIVND (reference sequence). The CDR3 contains 16 residues. This CDR3 reads CASSIDKIQGHTEAFF. The CDR3 DNA follows: TGTGCCAGTAGTATAGATAAAATACAGGGACACACTGAAGCTTTCTTT.

This clonotype was found many times. The chain is built from TRBV30 and TRBJ2-3, with 12 bases identical to TRBD2. Germline trimming cut 6 bases from V and 3 bases from J; bases unmatched to any gene: 7. CDR3 length: 15 amino acids. Germline CDR1 GTSNPN, CDR2 SVGIG (reference sequence). CDR3: CACTSSGGATDTQYF. As DNA, the CDR3 is TGTGCCTGCACCTCTAGCGGGGGGGCGACAGATACGCAGTATTTT.

This clonotype was observed at least ten times. The chain links TRBV27 to TRBJ2-7; TRBD1 is a possible D gene (5 bases). The CDR3 is made up of 12 amino acids. Germline CDR1 is MNHEY and CDR2 is SMNVEV (reference sequence). Trimming left V 8 bases short and J 0 bases short, with 8 bases between. The CDR3: CASGALSYEQYF. CDR3 sequence (DNA): TGTGCCAGCGGGGCACTCTCCTACGAGCAGTACTTC.

At least ten counts were recorded for this clonotype. This sequence joins TRBV3-1 and TRBJ2-1, with 10 bases that match TRBD2. The germline CDR1 and CDR2 sequences are LGHDT and YNNKEL (reference sequence). The length of the CDR3 is 14 residues. J lost 7 bases, V lost 5 bases, and 5 bases had no gene match. CDR3 sequence: CASSFSGRINEQFF. The CDR3 DNA follows: TGTGCCAGCAGCTTTAGCGGGAGGATTAATGAGCAGTTCTTC.

The sample holds many counts of this clonotype. The chain is built from TRBV4-1 and TRBJ2-7; 13 bases line up with TRBD2. CDR1 is MGHRA, CDR2 YSYEKL, per germline. V gave up 2 bases and J gave up 6 bases; unmatched junction bases: 10. CDR3 length equals 17 residues. CDR3 coding DNA: TGCGCCAGCAGCCAACCCCCCCCCGGACTAGCGGGGGTCGAGCAGTACTTC. Protein: CASSQPPPGLAGVEQYF.

About this clonotype itself: A much larger clone differs from this one at a single base, so this may be a read error. The J gene is TRBJ2-1, the V gene TRBV9; 8 bases are shared with TRBD2. Germline V gives CDR1 SGDLS, CDR2 YYNGEE. The CDR3 is 16 residues long. The CDR3: CASSVVGSGDYNAQFF. CDR3 sequence (DNA): TGTGCCAGCAGCGTAGTAGGTAGCGGGGACTACAATGCGCAGTTCTTC.

This clonotype was counted ten times or more. V gene TRBV28 combines with J gene TRBJ2-7, with 8 bases that match TRBD2. Germline CDR1 is MDHEN and CDR2 is SYDVKM. The CDR3 sequence is 15 residues long. The trim removed 5 bases at V and 3 bases at J, leaving 9 bases unmatched. CDR3 sequence: CASSPHFSGDYEQYF. The CDR3 DNA reads TGTGCCAGCAGTCCACATTTTAGCGGGGACTACGAGCAGTACTTC.

V and J are TRBV28 and TRBJ1-4; weak D call: TRBD1 (6 bases). There are 16 residues in the CDR3. Per germline, CDR1 MDHEN and CDR2 SYDVKM. Trimming cost V 4 bases and J 6 bases, with 18 bases left between them. Here the CDR3 DNA reads TGTGCCAGCAGTTCCCTTCGGGGGGGGCGATATGAAAAACTGTTTTTT. It yields the protein CASSSLRGGRYEKLFF.

V and J are TRBV4-2 and TRBJ2-7, with 7 positions matching TRBD1. This CDR3 has 15 amino acids. Trimming at V came to 4 bases and at J to 3 bases, leaving 9 bases not matched to a gene. Germline CDR1 and CDR2: LGHNA and YNFKEQ. CDR3 amino acids: CASSLVQGVNYEQYF. The DNA of the CDR3 is TGTGCCAGCAGCCTTGTCCAGGGGGTAAACTACGAGCAGTACTTC.

This chain joins TRBV28 and TRBJ1-4; D unresolved. The CDR3 is made up of 13 amino acids. Trimming stripped 8 bases from V and 3 bases from J, with 10 bases between. CDR1 and CDR2 (germline): MDHEN, SYDVKM. The CDR3 sequence: CASGGSANEKLFF. The CDR3 DNA follows: TGTGCCAGCGGAGGGTCTGCTAATGAAAAACTGTTTTTT. Full variable domain (outside the CDR3, taken from reference TRBV28 and TRBJ1-4): DVKVTQSSRYLVKRTGEKVFLECVQDMDHENMFWYRQDPGLGLRLIYFSYDVKMKEKGDIPEGYSVSREKKERFSLILESASTNQTSMYLCASGGSANEKLFFGSGTQLSVL.

This clonotype was seen repeatedly, ten times or more. CDR3 DNA: TGCGCCAGCAGAGAACACAGGCTTTCCTACGAGCAGTACTTC. Residues: CASREHRLSYEQYF. The chain carries TRBV10-2 and TRBJ2-7; maybe TRBD1 (5 bases). Deletions cut 6 bases from V and 1 base from J, with 13 bases between. Germline CDR1 WSHSY, CDR2 SAAADI. The length of the CDR3 is 14 residues.

This clonotype has more than one count but fewer than ten. The chain joins TRBV11-3 to TRBJ2-5; D uncertain. The CDR3 is 16 amino acids. V lost 5 bases and J lost 5, with 21 bases in between. Germline loops: CDR1 SGHNT, CDR2 YENEEA. The CDR3: CASSQNPPPRPETQYF. The DNA for the CDR3 is TGTGCCAGCAGCCAAAACCCACCCCCGCGGCCGGAGACCCAGTACTTC.

The table lists this clonotype with many counts. The chain joins TRBV6-1 to TRBJ2-1; D remains unclear. V was cut by 2 bases and J by 6 bases, with 11 bases left in between. This CDR3 has 14 amino acids. Germline V gene sequence: CDR1 MNHNS, CDR2 SASEGT. This chain's CDR3 is CASSEKSGFNEQFF. For the CDR3, the DNA is TGTGCCAGCAGTGAAAAAAGTGGATTCAATGAGCAGTTCTTC.

This clonotype has at least ten counts. The chain is built from TRBV19 and TRBJ2-4; D gene unclear. CDR1 LNHDA and CDR2 SQIVND come from the germline V gene (reference sequence). The CDR3 totals 15 residues. Trimming removed 6 bases at V and 2 bases at J, with 14 bases between. The CDR3 loop is CASRGMTETKNIQYF. The CDR3 region has the DNA TGTGCCAGTAGGGGAATGACGGAGACCAAAAACATTCAGTACTTC.

About this clonotype itself: This may be a read error: a much more frequent sequence differs by one nucleotide. This sequence joins TRBV6-2 or TRBV6-3 and TRBJ2-1, with 9 bases matching TRBD1. V lost 8 bases to trimming and J lost 10 bases; unmatched junction nucleotides: 12. Germline lookup yields CDR1 MNHEY and CDR2 SVGEGT. The CDR3 consists of 14 residues. CDR3 nucleotides: TGTGCCAGCGGGGGGACAGGGAGAGACCGGGAGCAGTTCTTC. Its translation is CASGGTGRDREQFF.

For this clonotype: This sequence may be a read error, since a much larger clone differs from it by one base. V is TRBV20-1 and J is TRBJ1-5, with 10 nucleotides matching TRBD1. This CDR3 contains 15 residues. The V gene's germline CDR1 is DFQATT and CDR2 SNEGSKA (reference sequence). The CDR3 DNA follows: TGCAGTGCTCCCGAACAGACAGGGGGCGGGCAGCCCCGGCATTTT. Translating it yields CSAPEQTGGGQPRHF.

This sequence joins TRBV6-1 and TRBJ2-3; 14 positions match TRBD2. Germline CDR1 MNHNS, CDR2 SASEGT. The V gene end was trimmed by 5 bases and the J gene end by 4 bases; junction bases not matched to a gene: 11. The CDR3 is 18 residues long. This CDR3 reads CASSYAPGLAGDPDTQYF. As DNA, the CDR3 is TGTGCCAGCAGTTACGCGCCGGGACTAGCGGGAGACCCAGATACGCAGTATTTT.

This clonotype appeared many times. The chain combines TRBV5-1 with TRBJ2-5; D is uncertain. The CDR3 runs to 12 residues. The germline CDR1 and CDR2 sequences are SGHRS and YFSETQ. V lost 4 bases to trimming and J lost 5 bases, with 9 bases between them. The CDR3 spells CASSRYSETQYF. In DNA form, the CDR3 reads TGCGCCAGCAGCCGTTATAGCGAGACCCAGTACTTC.